The 21 T cell receptor beta chains given below trace back to one sample, sequenced in a study of T cell changes during pregnancy in multiple sclerosis. Sequenced by immunoSEQ multiplex PCR; TCRdb stores in-frame clones only, minus some. This table holds over 65,000 clones, 91% found once. The input for sequencing was peripheral blood, taken in the first trimester of pregnancy. Source of these receptors: a female donor with multiple sclerosis, enrolled in a pregnancy study.

The chain links TRBV15 to TRBJ1-1, with D tentatively TRBD1 (5 bases). CDR3 length equals 15 residues. Per germline, CDR1 LNHNV and CDR2 YYDKDF (reference sequence). The V end lost 0 bases, the J end lost 5 bases, and 13 bases lay between the germline ends. The CDR3 region is CATSRDGGVGTEAFF. The DNA of the CDR3 is TGTGCCACCAGCAGAGACGGGGGGGTGGGGACTGAAGCTTTCTTT.

DNA of the CDR3: TGCGCCAGCAGCGCCGGGACAGGGAGGTGGGCCACTGAAGCTTTCTTT. This sequence encodes CASSAGTGRWATEAFF. The chain combines TRBV5-1 with TRBJ1-1, with 9 bases fitting TRBD1. The V gene end was trimmed by 4 bases and the J gene end by 4 bases; junction bases not matched to a gene: 11. The CDR3 is 16 amino acids. CDR1 SGHRS and CDR2 YFSETQ come from the germline V gene.

This chain uses TRBV5-1 with TRBJ1-2; TRBD1 matches at 8 bases. The CDR3 totals 16 residues. The V gene end was trimmed by 1 base and the J gene end by 4 bases; junction bases not matched to a gene: 9. CDR1 and CDR2 (germline): SGHRS, YFSETQ. The CDR3 nucleotides are TGCGCCAGCAGCTTGTCTTTCGGACAGGGAAGCTATGGCTACACCTTC. Translated: CASSLSFGQGSYGYTF. Full variable domain (remainder filled in from reference TRBV5-1 and TRBJ1-2): KAGVTQTPRYLIKTRGQQVTLSCSPISGHRSVSWYQQTPGQGLQFLFEYFSETQRNKGNFPGRFSGRQFSNSRSEMNVSTLELGDSALYLCASSLSFGQGSYGYTFGSGTRLTVV.

The chain is built from TRBV19 and TRBJ2-2; maybe TRBD2 (6 bases). The CDR3 extends over 17 amino acids. Germline-derived CDR1 and CDR2 are LNHDA and SQIVND (reference sequence). V was pared by 5 bases and J by 6 bases, with 22 bases between. CDR3 coding DNA: TGTGCCAGTAGTCCCGTGGAGGGCAGGGAAATTGCCGGGGAGCTGTTTTTT. Its protein is CASSPVEGREIAGELFF.

The rearrangement uses TRBV7-8 and TRBJ1-2; TRBD1 matches 8 bases. V dropped 4 bases and J dropped 3; count of bases not matched to a gene: 4. The CDR3 spans 14 residues. Germline V gene data show CDR1 as SGHVS and CDR2 as FQNEAQ. CDR3 sequence (DNA): TGTGCCAGCAGCTACGGACAGGGTCACTATGGCTACACCTTC. It specifies CASSYGQGHYGYTF.

In its sample, this clone was seen a few times. The chain joins TRBV5-1 to TRBJ1-1; 8 bases map to TRBD1. CDR1 SGHRS and CDR2 YFSETQ come from the germline V gene. The length of the CDR3 is 15 residues. With V trimmed by 3 bases and J by 0 bases, 4 bases remained unmatched. Here the CDR3 DNA reads TGCGCCAGCAGCTACGAGACAGGGGTGAACACTGAAGCTTTCTTT. Its translation is CASSYETGVNTEAFF.

This sequence joins TRBV4-1 and TRBJ2-3, with TRBD2 matching 10 bases. Germline V gives CDR1 MGHRA, CDR2 YSYEKL. Losses at the gene ends were 0 bases for V and 6 bases for J; bases not matched to a gene: 9. The CDR3 spans 17 residues. The CDR3 spells CASSQELLAGVRDTQYF. The CDR3 DNA sequence: TGCGCCAGCAGCCAAGAATTGCTAGCGGGAGTAAGGGATACGCAGTATTTT.

This chain uses TRBV6-6 with TRBJ2-1; 7 positions match TRBD1. V lost 5 bases, J lost 4 bases, and 2 bases stayed unmatched. Germline V gene data show CDR1 as MNHNY and CDR2 as SVGAGI (reference sequence). This CDR3 comprises 13 residues. Here the CDR3 reads CASSRQGYNEQFF. CDR3 bases: TGTGCCAGCAGTCGACAGGGATACAATGAGCAGTTCTTC.

The chain couples TRBV7-9 to TRBJ1-1, with D tentatively TRBD1 (6 bases). There are 12 residues in the CDR3. The V end was cut by 5 bases, the J end by 8 bases, with 12 bases between. CDR1 SEHNR and CDR2 FQNEAQ come from the germline V gene (reference sequence). The CDR3 region has the DNA TGTGCCAGCAGCCCAGGACAGCGAGAAGCTTTCTTT. This codes for CASSPGQREAFF. Full variable domain (remainder filled in from reference TRBV7-9 and TRBJ1-1): DTGVSQNPRHKITKRGQNVTFRCDPISEHNRLYWYRQTLGQGPEFLTYFQNEAQLEKSRLLSDRFSAERPKGSFSTLEIQRTEQGDSAMYLCASSPGQREAFFGQGTRLTVV.

The chain carries TRBV28 and TRBJ1-6; no clear D. The CDR3 length is 14 residues. The germline V gene has CDR1 MDHEN and CDR2 SYDVKM. V lost 3 bases and J 4 bases, leaving 7 bases between the germline ends. The CDR3 DNA follows: TGTGCCAGCAGTTTCCGCGCGTATAATTCACCCCTCCACTTT. The encoded protein is CASSFRAYNSPLHF.

This rearrangement joins TRBV18 to TRBJ1-1; tentative D call: TRBD1 (5 bases). CDR1 is KGHSH, CDR2 LQKENI, per germline. The CDR3 has 16 amino acids. Trimming removed 0 bases from V and 10 bases from J, with 21 bases in between. CDR3 sequence reads: CASSPPTGEGARGAFF. The DNA for the CDR3 is TGTGCCAGCTCACCACCGACGGGGGAAGGGGCAAGGGGAGCTTTCTTT.

The CDR3 protein is CASRATSGSSYEQYF. Here the CDR3 DNA reads TGCGCCAGCAGGGCGACTAGCGGGAGCTCCTACGAGCAGTACTTC. The V gene is TRBV5-1, the J gene TRBJ2-7; 12 nucleotides match TRBD2. Germline V CDR1 and CDR2: SGHRS, YFSETQ. V trimming: 5 bases; J trimming: 0 bases; junction bases outside the gene matches: 3. This CDR3 spans 15 amino acids. The full variable domain, rest sourced from reference TRBV5-1 and TRBJ2-7, is KAGVTQTPRYLIKTRGQQVTLSCSPISGHRSVSWYQQTPGQGLQFLFEYFSETQRNKGNFPGRFSGRQFSNSRSEMNVSTLELGDSALYLCASRATSGSSYEQYFGPGTRLTVT.

This clone was picked up a small number of times. The J gene is TRBJ1-5, the V gene TRBV19, with 7 bases fitting TRBD1. V lost 3 bases to trimming and J lost 0 bases; unmatched junction nucleotides: 2. CDR1 and CDR2 (germline): LNHDA, SQIVND (reference sequence). This CDR3 contains 15 residues. The CDR3 DNA reads TGTGCCAGTAGTATCGACAGGGATAGCAATCAGCCCCAGCATTTT. This codes for CASSIDRDSNQPQHF.

The chain joins TRBV19 to TRBJ1-1; 7 bases are shared with TRBD1. In germline, CDR1 is LNHDA, CDR2 SQIVND (reference sequence). The CDR3 covers 16 residues. Unmatched junction bases numbered 9, after V lost 4 bases and J lost 1 base. The CDR3 nucleotides are TGTGCCAGTAGTACCATTCCGGGACAGAGGAACACTGAAGCTTTCTTT. This encodes CASSTIPGQRNTEAFF. Drawing the rest from reference TRBV19 and TRBJ1-1, the complete variable domain is DGGITQSPKYLFRKEGQNVTLSCEQNLNHDAMYWYRQDPGQGLRLIYYSQIVNDFQKGDIAEGYSVSREKKESFPLTVTSAQKNPTAFYLCASSTIPGQRNTEAFFGQGTRLTVV.

The chain carries TRBV5-1 and TRBJ2-3, with 13 nucleotides matching TRBD2. V lost 4 bases and J lost 5; bases outside the gene matches: 10. Germline values: CDR1 SGHRS, CDR2 YFSETQ. This CDR3 region has 17 residues. The CDR3 loop reads CASSLQGTSGIRDTQYF. In DNA, the CDR3 is TGCGCCAGCAGCCTTCAAGGGACTAGCGGGATTAGAGATACGCAGTATTTT.

The chain has TRBV5-1 and TRBJ1-1; D is unresolved. The CDR3 runs to 13 residues. The germline V gene has CDR1 SGHRS and CDR2 YFSETQ. Trimming stripped 5 bases from V and 3 bases from J, with 11 bases between. CDR3 in amino acids: CASSPRRDTEAFF. The CDR3 DNA is TGCGCCAGCAGTCCTCGCCGGGACACTGAAGCTTTCTTT.

This chain connects TRBV7-8 to TRBJ2-5, with D hard to call. Germline lookup yields CDR1 SGHVS and CDR2 FQNEAQ. This CDR3 is 16 amino acids long. Deletions cut 0 bases from V and 1 base from J, with 12 bases between. CDR3 nucleotides: TGTGCCAGCAGCTTAGCGGGTATGGGCCTCCAAGAGACCCAGTACTTC. Translating it yields CASSLAGMGLQETQYF.

A single count supports this clone. The chain uses TRBV7-2 and TRBJ2-6; D gene unclear. V was trimmed by 1 base and J by 0 bases, leaving 16 bases between them. Germline CDR1 is SGHTA and CDR2 is FQGNSA. This CDR3 is built from 19 residues. CDR3 sequence: CASSLGTPVPSSGANVLTF. Here the CDR3 DNA reads TGTGCCAGCAGCTTAGGCACTCCTGTCCCGAGCTCTGGGGCCAACGTCCTGACTTTC.

The DNA of the CDR3 is TGTGCCAGCGGAACAGGGGATGGCTACACCTTC. Translation gives CASGTGDGYTF. The chain recombines TRBV7-8 with TRBJ1-2; 7 bases fit TRBD1. The ends lost 8 bases at V and 6 bases at J; junction bases unmatched: 3. The germline V gene has CDR1 SGHVS and CDR2 FQNEAQ. The CDR3 is 11 residues long.

In nucleotides, the CDR3 is TGCGCCAGCAGCCAAATCCAGGGGATTGGGACAGATACGCAGTATTTT. This sequence encodes CASSQIQGIGTDTQYF. The chain links TRBV5-1 to TRBJ2-3; D possibly corresponds to TRBD1 (6 bases). Germline V gene data show CDR1 as SGHRS and CDR2 as YFSETQ. The CDR3 spans 16 residues. Trimming stripped 4 bases from V and 3 bases from J, with 18 bases between.

This chain connects TRBV28 to TRBJ1-2; D ambiguous. Germline V lookup: CDR1 MDHEN, CDR2 SYDVKM. The V and J ends lost 6 bases and 6 bases respectively, with 11 bases between them. The CDR3 sequence is 12 residues long. CDR3 sequence reads: CASRDTGDGYTF. CDR3 bases: TGTGCCAGCAGAGACACCGGGGATGGCTACACCTTC.